This TCR beta chain derives from a study of T-cell reconstitution after alpha-beta-depleted transplantation in children. The ends lost 2 bases at V and 6 bases at J; junction bases unmatched: 7. Germline V gives CDR1 MNHEY, CDR2 SMNVEV (reference sequence). CDR3 length equals 15 residues. Preparation of the TCRbeta library used unique molecular identifiers. TCRdb re-called the PCR reads with MiXCR, one entry per CDR3 protein. The table includes hundreds of thousands of distinct CDR3 sequences, 20% to 30% detected once. The chain combines TRBV27 with TRBJ2-1, with TRBD2 matching 7 bases. This specimen consisted of PBMCs, mostly from graft donor cells, obtained 360 days after TCRalphabeta/CD19-depleted stem cell transplant. This clonotype was sampled from a female patient aged 2 to 10 who had a stem cell transplant for congenital amegakaryocytic thrombocytopenia, so the T cells may come from the graft donor. The CDR3 coding sequence is TGTGCCAGCAGTTTAGGGCGGGAGAGGGGCAATGAGCAGTTCTTC. Its protein product is CASSLGRERGNEQFF.